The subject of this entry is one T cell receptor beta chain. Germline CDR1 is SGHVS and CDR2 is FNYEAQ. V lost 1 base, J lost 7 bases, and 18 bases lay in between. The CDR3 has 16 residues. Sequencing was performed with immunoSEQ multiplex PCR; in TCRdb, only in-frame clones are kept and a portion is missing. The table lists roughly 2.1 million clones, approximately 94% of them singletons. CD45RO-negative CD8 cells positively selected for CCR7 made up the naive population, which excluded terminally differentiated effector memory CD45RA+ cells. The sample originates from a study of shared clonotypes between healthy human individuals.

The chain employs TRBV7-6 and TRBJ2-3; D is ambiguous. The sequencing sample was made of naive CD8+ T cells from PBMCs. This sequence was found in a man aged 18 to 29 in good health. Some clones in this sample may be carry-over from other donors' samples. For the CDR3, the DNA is TGTGCCAGCAGCTTAGGGGTGCGACACCCGTCGAATACGCAGTATTTT. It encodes CASSLGVRHPSNTQYF.